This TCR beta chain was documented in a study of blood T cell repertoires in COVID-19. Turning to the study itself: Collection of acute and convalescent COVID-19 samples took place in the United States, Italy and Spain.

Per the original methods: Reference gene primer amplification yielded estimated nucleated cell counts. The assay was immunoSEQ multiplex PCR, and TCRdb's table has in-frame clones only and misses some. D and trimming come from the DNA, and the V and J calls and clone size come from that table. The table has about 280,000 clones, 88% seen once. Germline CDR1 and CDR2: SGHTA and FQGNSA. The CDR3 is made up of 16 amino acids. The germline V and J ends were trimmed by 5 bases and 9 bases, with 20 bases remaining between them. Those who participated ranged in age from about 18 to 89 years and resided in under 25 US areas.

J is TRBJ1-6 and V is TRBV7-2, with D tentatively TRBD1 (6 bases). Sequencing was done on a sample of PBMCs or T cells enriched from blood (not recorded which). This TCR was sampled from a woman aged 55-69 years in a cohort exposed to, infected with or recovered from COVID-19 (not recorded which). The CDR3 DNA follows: TGTGCCAGCAGCCTAACGGGTGGGGGCGCCCCTTCACCCCTCCACTTT. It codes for CASSLTGGGAPSPLHF.